This entry describes one T cell receptor (beta chain). No antigen is known for it. The template was genomic DNA from peripheral blood, not RNA. Rearranged V-D-J TRB sequences were amplified with a mixed TRB-A/B primer pool. MiXCR, run by TCRdb on the multiplex PCR reads, gives a single entry per CDR3 protein. The table lists about 12,000 distinct CDR3 sequences, 30% to 40% of them singletons. This sample was included in a study of T cell repertoires in aging, cancer and after chemotherapy. Study-wide context: Healthy donor repertoires were recorded over several months to years and showed clear clonal overlap.

The V gene's germline CDR1 is SGHRS and CDR2 YFSETQ. The trim removed 4 bases at V and 2 bases at J, leaving 5 bases unmatched. This CDR3 is built from 15 residues. Findings of the study overall: In cancer patients, declining TCR diversity with age involved lost richness and lost evenness. Median generation probability rose over the chemotherapy interval in each cancer cohort, suggesting rebound thymic output.

Material: blood. This clonotype originated in a human donor in good health. The donor label of this sample is uncertain. The chain recombines TRBV5-1 with TRBJ1-1; 10 bases map to TRBD1. DNA of the CDR3: TGCGCCAGCAGCCATGACAGGGGGCTAAACACTGAAGCTTTCTTT. Its translation: CASSHDRGLNTEAFF.